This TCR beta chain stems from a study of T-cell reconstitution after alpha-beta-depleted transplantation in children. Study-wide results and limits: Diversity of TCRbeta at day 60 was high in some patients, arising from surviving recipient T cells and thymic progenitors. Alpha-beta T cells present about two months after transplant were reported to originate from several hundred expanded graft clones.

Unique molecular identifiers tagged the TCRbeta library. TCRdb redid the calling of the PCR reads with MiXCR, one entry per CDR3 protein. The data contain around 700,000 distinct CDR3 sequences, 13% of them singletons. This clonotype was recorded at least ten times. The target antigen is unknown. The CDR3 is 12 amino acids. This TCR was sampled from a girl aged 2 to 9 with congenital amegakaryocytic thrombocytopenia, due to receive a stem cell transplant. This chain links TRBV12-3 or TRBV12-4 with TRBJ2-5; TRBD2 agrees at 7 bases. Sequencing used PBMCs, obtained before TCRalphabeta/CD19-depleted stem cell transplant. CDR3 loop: CSPGREGETQYF. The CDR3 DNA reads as TGTTCCCCTGGGAGGGAAGGCGAGACCCAGTACTTC.